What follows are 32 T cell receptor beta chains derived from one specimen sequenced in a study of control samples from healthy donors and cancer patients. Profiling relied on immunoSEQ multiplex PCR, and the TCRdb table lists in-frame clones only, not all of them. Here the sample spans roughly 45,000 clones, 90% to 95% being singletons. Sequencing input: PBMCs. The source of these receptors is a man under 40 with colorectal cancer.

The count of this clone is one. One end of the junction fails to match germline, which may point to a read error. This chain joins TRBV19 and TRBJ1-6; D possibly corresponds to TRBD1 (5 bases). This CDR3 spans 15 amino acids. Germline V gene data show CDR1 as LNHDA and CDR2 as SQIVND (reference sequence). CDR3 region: CASTPSGTYYSPLHF. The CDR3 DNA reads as TGTGCCAGTACACCATCCGGGACCTATTATTCACCCCTCCACTTT.

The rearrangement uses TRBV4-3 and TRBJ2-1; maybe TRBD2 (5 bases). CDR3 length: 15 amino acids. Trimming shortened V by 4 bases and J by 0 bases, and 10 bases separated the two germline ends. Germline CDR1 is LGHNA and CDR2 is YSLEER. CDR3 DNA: TGCGCCAGCAGCCCTACGGGGAGCTCCTACAATGAGCAGTTCTTC. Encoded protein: CASSPTGSSYNEQFF.

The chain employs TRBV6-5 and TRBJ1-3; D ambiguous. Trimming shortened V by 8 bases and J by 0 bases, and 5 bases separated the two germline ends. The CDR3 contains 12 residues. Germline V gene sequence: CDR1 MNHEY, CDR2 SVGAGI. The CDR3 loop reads CASHSSGNTIYF. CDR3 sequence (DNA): TGTGCCAGCCATAGCTCTGGAAACACCATATATTTT.

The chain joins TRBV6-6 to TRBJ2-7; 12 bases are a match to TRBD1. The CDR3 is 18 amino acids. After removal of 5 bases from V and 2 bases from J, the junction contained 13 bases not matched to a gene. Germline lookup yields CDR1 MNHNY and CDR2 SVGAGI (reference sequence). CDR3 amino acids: CASSPIQGDRGHAYEQYF. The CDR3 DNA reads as TGTGCCAGCAGTCCCATACAGGGGGACAGGGGGCATGCCTACGAGCAGTACTTC.

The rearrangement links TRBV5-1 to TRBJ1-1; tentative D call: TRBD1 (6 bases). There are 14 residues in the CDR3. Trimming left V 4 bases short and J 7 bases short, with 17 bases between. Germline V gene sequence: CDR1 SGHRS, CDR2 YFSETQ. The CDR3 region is CASSPAQGASEAFF. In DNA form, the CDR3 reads TGCGCCAGCAGCCCGGCACAGGGAGCTAGTGAAGCTTTCTTT.

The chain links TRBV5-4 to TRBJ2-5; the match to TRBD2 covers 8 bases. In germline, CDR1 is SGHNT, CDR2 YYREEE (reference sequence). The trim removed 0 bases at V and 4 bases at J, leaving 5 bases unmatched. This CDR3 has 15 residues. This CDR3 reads CASSLETSVRETQYF. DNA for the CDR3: TGTGCCAGCAGCTTGGAGACTAGCGTACGAGAGACCCAGTACTTC. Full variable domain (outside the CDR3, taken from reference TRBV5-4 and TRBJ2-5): ETGVTQSPTHLIKTRGQQVTLRCSSQSGHNTVSWYQQALGQGPQFIFQYYREEENGRGNFPPRFSGLQFPNYSSELNVNALELDDSALYLCASSLETSVRETQYFGPGTRLLVL.

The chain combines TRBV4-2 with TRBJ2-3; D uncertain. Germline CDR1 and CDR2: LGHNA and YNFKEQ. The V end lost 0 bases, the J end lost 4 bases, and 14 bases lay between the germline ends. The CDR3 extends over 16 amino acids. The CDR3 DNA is TGTGCCAGCAGCCAAGAAGTACTTACACTCCCAGATACGCAGTATTTT. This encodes CASSQEVLTLPDTQYF.

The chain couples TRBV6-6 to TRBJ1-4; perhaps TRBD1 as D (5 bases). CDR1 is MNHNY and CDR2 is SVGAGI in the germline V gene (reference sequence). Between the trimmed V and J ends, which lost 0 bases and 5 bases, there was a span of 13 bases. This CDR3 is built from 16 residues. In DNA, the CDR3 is TGTGCCAGCAGTTACTCACCTGGGACGGGGAATGAAAAACTGTTTTTT. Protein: CASSYSPGTGNEKLFF.

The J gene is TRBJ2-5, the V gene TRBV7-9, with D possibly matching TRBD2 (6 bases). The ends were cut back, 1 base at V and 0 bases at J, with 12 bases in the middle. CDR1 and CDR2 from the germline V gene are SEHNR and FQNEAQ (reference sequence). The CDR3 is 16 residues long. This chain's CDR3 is CASSLGAGPYQETQYF. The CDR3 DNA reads TGTGCCAGCAGCTTAGGCGCGGGGCCTTACCAAGAGACCCAGTACTTC.

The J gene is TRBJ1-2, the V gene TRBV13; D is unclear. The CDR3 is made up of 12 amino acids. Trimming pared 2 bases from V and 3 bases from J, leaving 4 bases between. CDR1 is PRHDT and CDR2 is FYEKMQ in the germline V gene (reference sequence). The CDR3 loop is CASSLRDYGYTF. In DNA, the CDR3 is TGTGCCAGCAGCTTAAGGGACTATGGCTACACCTTC.

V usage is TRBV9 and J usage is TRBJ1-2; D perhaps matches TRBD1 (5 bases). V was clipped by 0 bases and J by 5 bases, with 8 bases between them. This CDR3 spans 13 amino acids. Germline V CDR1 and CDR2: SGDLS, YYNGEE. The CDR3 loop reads CASSVETAYGYTF. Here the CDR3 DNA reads TGTGCCAGCAGCGTAGAGACAGCTTATGGCTACACCTTC.

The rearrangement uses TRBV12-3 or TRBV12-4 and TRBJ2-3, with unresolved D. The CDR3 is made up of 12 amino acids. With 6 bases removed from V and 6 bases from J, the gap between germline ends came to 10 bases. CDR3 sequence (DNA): TGTGCCAGCAGGCCGGCTAGGGATACGCAGTATTTT. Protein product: CASRPARDTQYF.

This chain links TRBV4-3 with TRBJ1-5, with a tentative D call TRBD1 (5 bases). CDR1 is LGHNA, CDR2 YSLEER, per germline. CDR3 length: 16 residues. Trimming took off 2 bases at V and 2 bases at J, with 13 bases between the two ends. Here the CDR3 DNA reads TGCGCCAGCAGCCAAAACTGGGGCTTGGGCAATCAGCCCCAGCATTTT. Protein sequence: CASSQNWGLGNQPQHF.

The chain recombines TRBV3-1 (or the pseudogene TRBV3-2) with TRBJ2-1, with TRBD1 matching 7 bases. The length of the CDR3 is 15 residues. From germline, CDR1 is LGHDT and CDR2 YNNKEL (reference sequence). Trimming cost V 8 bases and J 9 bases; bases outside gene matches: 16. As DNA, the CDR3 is TGTGCCAGCGCCCCGGGCCGGACAGGTTTCAGTGAGCAGTTCTTC. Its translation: CASAPGRTGFSEQFF.

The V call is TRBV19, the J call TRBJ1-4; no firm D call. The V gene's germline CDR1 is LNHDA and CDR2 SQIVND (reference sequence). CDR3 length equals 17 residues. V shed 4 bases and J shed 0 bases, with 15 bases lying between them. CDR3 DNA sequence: TGTGCCAGTAGTAGTCTCGAGGTGGGGTCAACTAATGAAAAACTGTTTTTT. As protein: CASSSLEVGSTNEKLFF.

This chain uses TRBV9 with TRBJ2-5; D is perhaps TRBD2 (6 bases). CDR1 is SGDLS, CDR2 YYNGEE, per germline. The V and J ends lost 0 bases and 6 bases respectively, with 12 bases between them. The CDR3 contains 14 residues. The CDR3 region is CASSVDGEVKTQYF. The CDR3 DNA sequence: TGTGCCAGCAGCGTAGACGGGGAGGTTAAGACCCAGTACTTC.

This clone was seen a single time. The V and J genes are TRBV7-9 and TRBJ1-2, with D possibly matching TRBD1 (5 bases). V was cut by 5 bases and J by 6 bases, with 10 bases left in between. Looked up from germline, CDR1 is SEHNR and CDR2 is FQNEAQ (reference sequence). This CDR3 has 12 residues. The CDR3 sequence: CASSLDRNGYTF. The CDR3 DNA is TGTGCCAGCAGCCTCGACAGAAATGGCTACACCTTC.

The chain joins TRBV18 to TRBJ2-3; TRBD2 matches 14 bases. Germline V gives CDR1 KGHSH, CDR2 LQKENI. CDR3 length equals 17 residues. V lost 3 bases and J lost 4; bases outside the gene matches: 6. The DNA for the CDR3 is TGTGCCAGCTCACCGCCGGGACTAGCGGGGGCGTCAGATACGCAGTATTTT. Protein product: CASSPPGLAGASDTQYF. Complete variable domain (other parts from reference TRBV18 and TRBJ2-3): NAGVMQNPRHLVRRRGQEARLRCSPMKGHSHVYWYRQLPEEGLKFMVYLQKENIIDESGMPKERFSAEFPKEGPSILRIQQVVRGDSAAYFCASSPPGLAGASDTQYFGPGTRLTVL.

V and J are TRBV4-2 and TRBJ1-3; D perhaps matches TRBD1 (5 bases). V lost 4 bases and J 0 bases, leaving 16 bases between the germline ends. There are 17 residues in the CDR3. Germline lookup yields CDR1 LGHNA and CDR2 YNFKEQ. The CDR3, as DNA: TGTGCCAGCAGCCCAACGGCAGGGACCATCTCTGGAAACACCATATATTTT. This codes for CASSPTAGTISGNTIYF.

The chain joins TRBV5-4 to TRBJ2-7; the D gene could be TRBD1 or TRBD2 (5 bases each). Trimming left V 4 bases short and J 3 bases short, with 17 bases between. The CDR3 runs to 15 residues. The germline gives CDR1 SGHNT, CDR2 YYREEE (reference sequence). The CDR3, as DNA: TGTGCCAGCAGCCACAATGGGGGAATAGGCTACGAGCAGTACTTC. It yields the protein CASSHNGGIGYEQYF.

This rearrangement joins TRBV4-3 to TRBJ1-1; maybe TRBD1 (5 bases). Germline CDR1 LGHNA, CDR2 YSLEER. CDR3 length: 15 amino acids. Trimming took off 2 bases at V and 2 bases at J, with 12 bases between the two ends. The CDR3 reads CASSQNQGLNTEAFF. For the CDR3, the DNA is TGCGCCAGCAGCCAAAACCAGGGACTTAACACTGAAGCTTTCTTT.

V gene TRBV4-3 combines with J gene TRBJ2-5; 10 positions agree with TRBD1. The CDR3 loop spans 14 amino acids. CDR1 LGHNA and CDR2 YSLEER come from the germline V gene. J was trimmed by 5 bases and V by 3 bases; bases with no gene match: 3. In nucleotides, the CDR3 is TGCGCCAGCAGCCACCTGGGACAGGGGGAGACCCAGTACTTC. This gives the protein CASSHLGQGETQYF.

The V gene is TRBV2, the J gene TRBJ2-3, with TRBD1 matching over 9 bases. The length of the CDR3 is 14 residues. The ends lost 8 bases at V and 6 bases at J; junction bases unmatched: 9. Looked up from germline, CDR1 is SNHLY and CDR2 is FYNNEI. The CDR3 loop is CASYGQGSSDTQYF. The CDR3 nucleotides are TGTGCCAGCTATGGACAGGGGTCGTCCGATACGCAGTATTTT.

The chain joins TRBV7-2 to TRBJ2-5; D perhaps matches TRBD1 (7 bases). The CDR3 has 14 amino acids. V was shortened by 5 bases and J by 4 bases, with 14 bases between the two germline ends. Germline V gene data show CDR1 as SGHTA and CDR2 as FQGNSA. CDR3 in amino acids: CASSPQGGRETQYF. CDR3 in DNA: TGTGCCAGCAGCCCCCAGGGGGGCCGAGAGACCCAGTACTTC.

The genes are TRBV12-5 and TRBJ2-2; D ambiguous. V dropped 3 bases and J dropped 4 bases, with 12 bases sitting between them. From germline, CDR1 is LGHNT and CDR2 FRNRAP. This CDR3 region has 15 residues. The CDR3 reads CASGFALPPTGELFF. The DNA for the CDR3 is TGTGCTAGTGGTTTTGCTCTTCCACCCACCGGGGAGCTGTTTTTT.

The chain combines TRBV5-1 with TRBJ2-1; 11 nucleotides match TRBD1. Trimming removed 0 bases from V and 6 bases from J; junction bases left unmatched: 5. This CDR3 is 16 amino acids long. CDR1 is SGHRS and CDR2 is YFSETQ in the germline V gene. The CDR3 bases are TGCGCCAGCAGCTTGGGGACAGGGGGCGCAGGCAATGAGCAGTTCTTC. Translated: CASSLGTGGAGNEQFF.

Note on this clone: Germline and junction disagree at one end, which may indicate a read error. The CDR3 reads CASSQGGQGDF. The CDR3 DNA reads as TGTGCCAGCAGCCAAGGGGGCCAGGGGGACTTC. This chain links TRBV7-8 with TRBJ1-2; 7 bases line up with TRBD1. The germline gives CDR1 SGHVS, CDR2 FQNEAQ. There are 11 residues in the CDR3.

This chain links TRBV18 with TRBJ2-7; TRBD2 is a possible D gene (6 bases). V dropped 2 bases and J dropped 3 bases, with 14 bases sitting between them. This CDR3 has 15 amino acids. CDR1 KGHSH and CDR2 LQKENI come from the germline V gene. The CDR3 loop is CASSPGGQGVYEQYF. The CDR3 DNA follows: TGTGCCAGCTCACCAGGAGGGCAAGGCGTCTACGAGCAGTACTTC.

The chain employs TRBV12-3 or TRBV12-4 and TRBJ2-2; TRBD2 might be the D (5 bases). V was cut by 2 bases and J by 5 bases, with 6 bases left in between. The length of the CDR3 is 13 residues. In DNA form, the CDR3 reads TGTGCCAGCAGTTTAAGGGAGACCGGGGAGCTGTTTTTT. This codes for CASSLRETGELFF.

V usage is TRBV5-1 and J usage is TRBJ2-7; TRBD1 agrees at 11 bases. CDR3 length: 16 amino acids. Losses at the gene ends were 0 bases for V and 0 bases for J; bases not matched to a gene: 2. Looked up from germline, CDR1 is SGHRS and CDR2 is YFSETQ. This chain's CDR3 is CASSLAGTGGSYEQYF. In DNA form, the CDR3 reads TGCGCCAGCAGCTTGGCCGGGACAGGGGGCTCCTACGAGCAGTACTTC.

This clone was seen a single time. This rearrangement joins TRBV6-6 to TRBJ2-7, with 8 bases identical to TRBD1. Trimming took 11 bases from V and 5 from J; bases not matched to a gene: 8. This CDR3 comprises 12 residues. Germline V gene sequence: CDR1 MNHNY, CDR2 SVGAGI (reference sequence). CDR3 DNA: TGTGCCGCAGGGGGCAGGGAGCACGAGCAGTACTTC. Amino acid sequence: CAAGGREHEQYF.

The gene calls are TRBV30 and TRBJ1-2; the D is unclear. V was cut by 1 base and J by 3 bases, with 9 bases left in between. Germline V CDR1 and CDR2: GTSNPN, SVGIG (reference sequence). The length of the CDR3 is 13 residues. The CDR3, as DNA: TGTGCCTGGAGTGCGGACGGCGACTATGGCTACACCTTC. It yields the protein CAWSADGDYGYTF.